The 3 T cell receptor beta chains presented below share a single source sample, sequenced in a study of blood T cell repertoires in COVID-19. Sequenced by immunoSEQ multiplex PCR; TCRdb stores in-frame clones only, minus some. Seen here are some 270,000 clones, around nine tenths observed once, and the top ten hold around 8.8%. Sequenced material: peripheral blood. The source of these receptors is a man aged 35-49 years with active or convalescent COVID-19.

The rearrangement uses TRBV5-1 and TRBJ1-1; TRBD1 matches 9 bases. CDR3 length: 13 residues. Germline CDR1 is SGHRS and CDR2 is YFSETQ. J lost 11 bases, V lost 0 bases, and 5 bases had no gene match. The CDR3 region is CASSLVLQGAAFF. The CDR3 DNA sequence: TGCGCCAGCAGCTTGGTGCTACAGGGGGCGGCTTTCTTT.

The chain has TRBV20-1 and TRBJ2-3; D might be TRBD2 (6 bases). In germline, CDR1 is DFQATT, CDR2 SNEGSKA (reference sequence). Trimming cost V 5 bases and J 8 bases, with 11 bases left between them. The CDR3 totals 11 residues. This CDR3 reads CSAFSGSTQYF. CDR3 nucleotide sequence: TGCAGTGCTTTTAGCGGCTCTACGCAGTATTTT.

The CDR3: CASSGSGDLQETQYF. The CDR3 DNA is TGTGCCAGCAGCGGCAGCGGAGACCTCCAAGAGACCCAGTACTTC. This chain connects TRBV11-2 to TRBJ2-5; D possibly corresponds to TRBD2 (5 bases). Trimming left V 5 bases short and J 1 base short, with 14 bases between. This CDR3 has 15 residues. Germline CDR1 reads SGHAT; CDR2 reads FQNNGV.